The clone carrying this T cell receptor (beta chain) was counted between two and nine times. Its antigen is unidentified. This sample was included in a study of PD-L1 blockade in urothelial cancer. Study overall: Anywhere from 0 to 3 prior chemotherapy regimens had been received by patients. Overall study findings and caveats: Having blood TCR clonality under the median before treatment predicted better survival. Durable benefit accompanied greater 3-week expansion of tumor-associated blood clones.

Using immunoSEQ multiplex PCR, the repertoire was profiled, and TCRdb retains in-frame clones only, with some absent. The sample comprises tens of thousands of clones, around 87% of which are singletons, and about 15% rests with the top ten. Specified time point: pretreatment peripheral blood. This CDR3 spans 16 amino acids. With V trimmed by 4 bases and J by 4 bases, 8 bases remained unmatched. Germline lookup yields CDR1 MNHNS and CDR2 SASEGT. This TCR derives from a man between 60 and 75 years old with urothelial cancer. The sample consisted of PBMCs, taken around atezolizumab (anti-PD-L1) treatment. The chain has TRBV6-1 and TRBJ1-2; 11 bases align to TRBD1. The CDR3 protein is CASSGPGQGGPYGYTF. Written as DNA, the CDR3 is TGTGCCAGCAGTGGGCCGGGACAGGGGGGACCCTATGGCTACACCTTC.